This is a list of T cell receptor beta chains from one sample in a study of siplizumab effects on memory and regulatory T cells. Assay: immunoSEQ multiplex PCR; the TCRdb copy retains only in-frame clones and omits some. The sample lists tens of thousands of clones; around 80% were seen once. The specimen was memory CD4+ T cells sorted from blood. The receptors here all came from a human donor in good health. CDR3s include the opening cysteine and the closing phenylalanine or tryptophan. Fields, in order: D gene, J gene, V gene, clone size, CDR3 protein, CDR3 DNA. D genes are given only for firm matches. Expanded clones get a size class; other rows say once, few or many, or leave the size out.

- TRBJ1-2 TRBV18 - CASSPQSAGADGYTF TGTGCCAGCTCACCACAGAGTGCGGGTGCGGATGGCTACACCTTC
- TRBJ2-7 TRBV11-2 - CASSLGPGETYEQYF TGTGCCAGCAGCTTAGGTCCGGGGGAGACTTACGAGCAGTACTTC
- TRBJ1-1 TRBV4-2 few CASSQDWADNTEAFF TGTGCCAGCAGCCAAGATTGGGCGGACAACACTGAAGCTTTCTTT
TRBD1 TRBJ2-1 TRBV7-8 - CASTGGTGQRNEQFF TGTGCCAGCACCGGCGGGACAGGGCAGAGAAATGAGCAGTTCTTC
TRBD1 TRBJ2-7 TRBV10-3 - CAISEPVDRGDEQYF TGTGCCATCAGTGAGCCGGTGGACAGGGGCGACGAGCAGTACTTC
- TRBJ2-2 TRBV7-3 - CASSWGPSNTGELFF TGTGCCAGCAGCTGGGGGCCAAGTAACACCGGGGAGCTGTTTTTT
TRBD1 TRBJ2-7 TRBV28 - CASSSGQEYEQYF TGTGCCAGCAGTTCGGGACAGGAGTACGAGCAGTACTTC
- TRBJ1-6 TRBV14 once CASGPLHNSPLHF TGTGCCAGCGGGCCACTACATAATTCACCCCTCCACTTT
- TRBJ2-7 TRBV9 - CASSVLAGASYEQYF TGTGCCAGCAGCGTTCTCGCCGGGGCCTCCTACGAGCAGTACTTC
- TRBJ2-1 TRBV10-3 - CAISESSYNEQFF TGTGCCATCAGTGAGTCTTCCTACAATGAGCAGTTCTTC
- TRBJ1-5 TRBV15 - CATSRDTNQPQHF TGTGCCACCAGCAGAGATACTAATCAGCCCCAGCATTTT
TRBD1 TRBJ2-5 TRBV29-1 few CSVEMDRGETQYF TGCAGCGTTGAAATGGACAGGGGAGAGACCCAGTACTTC
- TRBJ2-5 TRBV18 - CASSPQETQYF TGTGCCAGCTCACCCCAAGAGACCCAGTACTTC